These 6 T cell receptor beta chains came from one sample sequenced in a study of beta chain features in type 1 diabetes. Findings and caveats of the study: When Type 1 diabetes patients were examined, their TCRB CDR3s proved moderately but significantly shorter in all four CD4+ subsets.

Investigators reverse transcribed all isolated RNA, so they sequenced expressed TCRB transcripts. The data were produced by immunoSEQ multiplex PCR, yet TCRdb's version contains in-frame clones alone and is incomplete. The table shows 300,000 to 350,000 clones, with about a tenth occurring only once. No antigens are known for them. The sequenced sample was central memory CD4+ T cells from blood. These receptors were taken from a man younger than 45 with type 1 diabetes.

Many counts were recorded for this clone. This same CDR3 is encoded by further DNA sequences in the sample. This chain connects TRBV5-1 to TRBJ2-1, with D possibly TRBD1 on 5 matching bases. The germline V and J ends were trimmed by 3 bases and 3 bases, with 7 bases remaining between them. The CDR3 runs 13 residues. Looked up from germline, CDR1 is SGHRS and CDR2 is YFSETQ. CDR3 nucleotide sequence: TGCGCCAGCAGCTCAACAGGCTACAATGAGCAGTTCTTC. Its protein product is CASSSTGYNEQFF.

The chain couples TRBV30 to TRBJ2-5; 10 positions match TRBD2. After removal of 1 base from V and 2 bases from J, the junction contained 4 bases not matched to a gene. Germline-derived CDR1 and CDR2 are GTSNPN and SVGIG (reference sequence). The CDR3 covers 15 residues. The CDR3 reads CAWSALAGAQETQYF. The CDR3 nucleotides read TGTGCCTGGAGTGCTCTAGCGGGGGCACAAGAGACCCAGTACTTC.

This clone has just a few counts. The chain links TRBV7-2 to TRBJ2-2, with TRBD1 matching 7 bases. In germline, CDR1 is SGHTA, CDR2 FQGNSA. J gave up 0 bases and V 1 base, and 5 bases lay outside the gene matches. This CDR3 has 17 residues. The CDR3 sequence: CASSLGAGGANTGELFF. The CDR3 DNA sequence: TGTGCCAGCAGCTTAGGGGCAGGGGGAGCGAACACCGGGGAGCTGTTTTTT.

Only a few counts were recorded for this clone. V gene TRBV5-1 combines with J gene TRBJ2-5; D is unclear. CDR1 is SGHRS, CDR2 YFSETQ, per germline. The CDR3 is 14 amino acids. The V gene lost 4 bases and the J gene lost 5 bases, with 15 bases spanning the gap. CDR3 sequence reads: CASSQLTAQETQYF. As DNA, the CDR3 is TGCGCCAGCAGCCAGCTAACGGCTCAGGAGACCCAGTACTTC.

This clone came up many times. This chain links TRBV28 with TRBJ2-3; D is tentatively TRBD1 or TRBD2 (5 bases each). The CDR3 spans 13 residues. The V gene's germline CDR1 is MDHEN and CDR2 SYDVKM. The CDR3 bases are TGTGCTCTGGGCGCCGGGGCGGCAGATACGCAGTATTTT. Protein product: CALGAGAADTQYF.

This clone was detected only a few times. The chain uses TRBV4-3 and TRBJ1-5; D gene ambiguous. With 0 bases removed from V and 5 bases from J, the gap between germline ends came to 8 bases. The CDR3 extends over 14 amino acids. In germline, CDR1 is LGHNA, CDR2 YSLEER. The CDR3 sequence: CASSQEGLDQPQHF. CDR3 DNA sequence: TGCGCCAGCAGCCAAGAGGGTCTCGATCAGCCCCAGCATTTT.